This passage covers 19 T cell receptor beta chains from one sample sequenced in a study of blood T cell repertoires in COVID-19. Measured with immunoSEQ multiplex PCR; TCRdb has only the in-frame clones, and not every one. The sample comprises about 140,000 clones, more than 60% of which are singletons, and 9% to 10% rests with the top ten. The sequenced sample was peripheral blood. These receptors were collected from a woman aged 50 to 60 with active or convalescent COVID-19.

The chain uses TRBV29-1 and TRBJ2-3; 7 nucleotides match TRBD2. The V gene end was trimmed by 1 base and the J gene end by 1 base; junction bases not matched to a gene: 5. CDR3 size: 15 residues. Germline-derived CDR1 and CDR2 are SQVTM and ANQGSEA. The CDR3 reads CSVEGAGVGTDTQYF. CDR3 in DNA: TGCAGCGTTGAAGGGGCGGGAGTGGGCACAGATACGCAGTATTTT.

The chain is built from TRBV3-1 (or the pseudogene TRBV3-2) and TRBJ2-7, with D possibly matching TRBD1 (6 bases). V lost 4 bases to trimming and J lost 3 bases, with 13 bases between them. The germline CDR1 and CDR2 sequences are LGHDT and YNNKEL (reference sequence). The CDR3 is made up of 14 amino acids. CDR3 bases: TGTGCCAGCAGCCCACAGGGTTTCGGCTACGAGCAGTACTTC. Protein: CASSPQGFGYEQYF.

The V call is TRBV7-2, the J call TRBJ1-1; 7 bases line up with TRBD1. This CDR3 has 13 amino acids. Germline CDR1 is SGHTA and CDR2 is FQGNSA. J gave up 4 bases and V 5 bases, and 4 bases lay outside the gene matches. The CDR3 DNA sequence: TGTGCCAGCAGCCTGACAGGGACCACTGAAGCTTTCTTT. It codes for CASSLTGTTEAFF.

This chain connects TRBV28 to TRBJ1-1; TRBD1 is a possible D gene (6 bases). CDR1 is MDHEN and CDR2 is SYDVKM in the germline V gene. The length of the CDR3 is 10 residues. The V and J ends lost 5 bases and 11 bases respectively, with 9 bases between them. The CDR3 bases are TGTGCCAGCAGTGGGACATCCGCTTTCTTT. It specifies CASSGTSAFF.

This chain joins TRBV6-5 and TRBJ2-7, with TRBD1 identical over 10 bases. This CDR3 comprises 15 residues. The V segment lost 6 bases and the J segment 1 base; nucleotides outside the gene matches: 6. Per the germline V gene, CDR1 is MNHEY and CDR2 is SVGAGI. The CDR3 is CASRPRGQGSYEQYF. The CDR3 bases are TGTGCCAGCAGACCGAGGGGACAGGGGTCCTACGAGCAGTACTTC.

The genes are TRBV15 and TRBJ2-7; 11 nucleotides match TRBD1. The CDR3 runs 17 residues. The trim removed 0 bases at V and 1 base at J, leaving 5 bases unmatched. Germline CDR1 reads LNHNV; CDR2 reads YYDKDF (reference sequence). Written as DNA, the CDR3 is TGTGCCACCAGCAGAGAATGGGGACAGGGGGTTTCCTACGAGCAGTACTTC. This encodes CATSREWGQGVSYEQYF.

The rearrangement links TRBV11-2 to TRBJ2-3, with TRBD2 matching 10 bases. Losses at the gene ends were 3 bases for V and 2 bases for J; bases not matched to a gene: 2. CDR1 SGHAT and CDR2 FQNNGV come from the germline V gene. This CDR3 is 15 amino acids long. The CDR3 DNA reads TGTGCCAGCAGCTTTAGCGGGGGGAACACAGATACGCAGTATTTT. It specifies CASSFSGGNTDTQYF.

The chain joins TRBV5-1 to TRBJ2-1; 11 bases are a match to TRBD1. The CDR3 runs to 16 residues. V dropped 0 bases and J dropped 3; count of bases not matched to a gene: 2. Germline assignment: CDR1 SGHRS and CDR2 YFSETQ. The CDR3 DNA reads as TGCGCCAGCAGCTTGGTAGGGACAGGGGGCTACAATGAGCAGTTCTTC. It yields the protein CASSLVGTGGYNEQFF.

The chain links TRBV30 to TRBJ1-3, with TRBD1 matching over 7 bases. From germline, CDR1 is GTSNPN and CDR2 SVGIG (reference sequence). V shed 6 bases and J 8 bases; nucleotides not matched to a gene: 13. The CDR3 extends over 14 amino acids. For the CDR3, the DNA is TGTGCCTGTCGGTATCCCGGGACAGTATACACCATATATTTT. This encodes CACRYPGTVYTIYF.

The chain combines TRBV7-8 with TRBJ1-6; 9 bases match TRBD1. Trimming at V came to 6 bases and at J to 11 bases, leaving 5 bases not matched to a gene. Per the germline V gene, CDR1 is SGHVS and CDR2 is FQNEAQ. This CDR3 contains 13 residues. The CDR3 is CASSRQGDTPLHF. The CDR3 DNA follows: TGTGCCAGCAGTCGACAGGGGGATACACCCCTCCACTTT. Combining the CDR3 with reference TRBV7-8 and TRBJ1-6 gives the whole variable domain GAGVSQSPRYKVAKRGQDVALRCDPISGHVSLFWYQQALGQGPEFLTYFQNEAQLDKSGLPSDRFFAERPEGSVSTLKIQRTQQEDSAVYLCASSRQGDTPLHFGNGTRLTVT.

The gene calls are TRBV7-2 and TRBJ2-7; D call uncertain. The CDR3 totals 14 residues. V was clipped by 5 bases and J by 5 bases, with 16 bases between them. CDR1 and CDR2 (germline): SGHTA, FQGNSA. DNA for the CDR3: TGTGCCAGCAGCCCCTTTAAAAGAGAGCACGAGCAGTACTTC. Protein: CASSPFKREHEQYF.

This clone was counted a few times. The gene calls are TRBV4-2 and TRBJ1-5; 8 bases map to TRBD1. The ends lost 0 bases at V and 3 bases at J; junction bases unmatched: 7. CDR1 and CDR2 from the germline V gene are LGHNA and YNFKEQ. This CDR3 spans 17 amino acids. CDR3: CASSQDPQGALNQPQHF. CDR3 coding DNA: TGTGCCAGCAGCCAAGATCCCCAGGGGGCTCTCAATCAGCCCCAGCATTTT.

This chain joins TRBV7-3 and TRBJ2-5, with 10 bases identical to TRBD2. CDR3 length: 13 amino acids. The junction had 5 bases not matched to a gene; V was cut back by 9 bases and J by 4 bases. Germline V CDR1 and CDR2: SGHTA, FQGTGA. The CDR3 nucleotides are TGTGCCAGTGGAGCTAGCGGGAGAGAGACCCAGTACTTC. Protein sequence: CASGASGRETQYF. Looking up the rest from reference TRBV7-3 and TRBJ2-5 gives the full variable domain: GAGVSQTPSNKVTEKGKYVELRCDPISGHTALYWYRQSLGQGPEFLIYFQGTGAADDSGLPNDRFFAVRPEGSVSTLKIQRTERGDSAVYLCASGASGRETQYFGPGTRLLVL.

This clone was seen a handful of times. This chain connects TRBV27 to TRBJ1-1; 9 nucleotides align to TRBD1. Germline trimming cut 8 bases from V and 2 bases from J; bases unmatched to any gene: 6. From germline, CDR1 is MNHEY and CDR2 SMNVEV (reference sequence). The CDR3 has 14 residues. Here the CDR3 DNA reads TGTGCCAGCCGAAGACAGGGGGGAAACACTGAAGCTTTCTTT. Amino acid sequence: CASRRQGGNTEAFF.

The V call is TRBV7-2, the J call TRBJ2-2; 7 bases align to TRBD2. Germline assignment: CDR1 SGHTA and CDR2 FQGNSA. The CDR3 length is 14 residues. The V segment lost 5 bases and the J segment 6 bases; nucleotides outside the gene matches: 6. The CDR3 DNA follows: TGTGCCAGCAGCCCTCGACTAGCCGCCGGGGAGCTGTTTTTT. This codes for CASSPRLAAGELFF.

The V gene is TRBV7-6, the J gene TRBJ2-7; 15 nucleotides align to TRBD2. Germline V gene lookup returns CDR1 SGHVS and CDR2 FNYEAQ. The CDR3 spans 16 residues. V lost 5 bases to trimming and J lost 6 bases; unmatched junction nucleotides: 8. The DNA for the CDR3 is TGTGCCAGCAGCCATGGACTAGCGGGGGGGCCGGGCGAGCAGTACTTC. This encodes CASSHGLAGGPGEQYF.

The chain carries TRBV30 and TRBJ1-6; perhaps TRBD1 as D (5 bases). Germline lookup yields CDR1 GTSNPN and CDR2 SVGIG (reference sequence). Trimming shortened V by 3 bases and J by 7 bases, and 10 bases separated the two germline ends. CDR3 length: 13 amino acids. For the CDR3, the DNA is TGTGCCTGGAGCCCAGGGATGAATTCACCCCTCCACTTT. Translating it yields CAWSPGMNSPLHF.

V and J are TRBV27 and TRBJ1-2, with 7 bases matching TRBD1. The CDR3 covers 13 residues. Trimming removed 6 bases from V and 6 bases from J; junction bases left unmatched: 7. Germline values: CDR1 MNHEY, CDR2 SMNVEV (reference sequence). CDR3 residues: CASRIDRDDGYTF. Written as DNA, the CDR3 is TGTGCCAGCAGAATAGACAGGGATGATGGCTACACCTTC.

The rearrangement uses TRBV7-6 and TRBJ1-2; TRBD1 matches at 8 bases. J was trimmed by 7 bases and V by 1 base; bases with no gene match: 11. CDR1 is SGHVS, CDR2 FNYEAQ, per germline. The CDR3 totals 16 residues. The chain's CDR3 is CASSLDGAGGAPGYTF. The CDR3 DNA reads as TGTGCCAGCAGCTTAGACGGTGCAGGGGGCGCGCCTGGCTACACCTTC.